The 9 T cell receptor beta chains below were found in one sample sequenced in a study of CD8 T cells in ankylosing spondylitis. General observations from the study: Among TCR beta sequences, a motif of under 10 highly homologous variants appeared characteristic of ankylosing spondylitis blood.

Antigen specificity for these receptors is unknown. A single record per CDR3 protein comes from TCRdb applying MiXCR to the 5' RACE reads. The table has hundreds of thousands of distinct CDR3 sequences, 12% seen once. The sequenced material came from blood, either unsorted or a sorted T cell fraction (not recorded which). Receptors originate from a male donor with ankylosing spondylitis.

This clonotype came up a few times. The chain uses TRBV9 and TRBJ1-6; 7 bases fit TRBD1. J gave up 7 bases and V 3 bases, and 7 bases lay outside the gene matches. The germline gives CDR1 SGDLS, CDR2 YYNGEE. There are 15 residues in the CDR3. CDR3 loop: CASSGPGQPNSPLHF. The DNA of the CDR3 is TGTGCCAGCAGCGGACCGGGACAGCCGAATTCACCCCTCCACTTT.

This chain links TRBV2 with TRBJ2-4, with 7 bases that match TRBD2. The CDR3 totals 13 residues. Germline V gives CDR1 SNHLY, CDR2 FYNNEI. V dropped 8 bases and J dropped 3; count of bases not matched to a gene: 4. DNA for the CDR3: TGTGCCAGCGAGCGGGGTGACAAAAACATTCAGTACTTC. The encoded protein is CASERGDKNIQYF.

The chain has TRBV6-1 and TRBJ1-1; D possibly corresponds to TRBD1 (6 bases). CDR3 length: 14 amino acids. V was pared by 7 bases and J by 5 bases, with 17 bases between. Germline CDR1 is MNHNS and CDR2 is SASEGT. The CDR3 is CASNVQGAGTEAFF. CDR3 coding DNA: TGTGCCAGCAATGTACAGGGTGCGGGGACTGAAGCTTTCTTT.

The CDR3 spells CASSLAVSLALEQYF. The DNA for the CDR3 is TGTGCCAGCAGCTTAGCTGTGTCCCTAGCCCTCGAGCAGTACTTC. The chain employs TRBV7-2 and TRBJ2-7, with TRBD2 as a possible D gene (5 bases). Germline V gene data show CDR1 as SGHTA and CDR2 as FQGNSA. This CDR3 is built from 15 residues. Trimming stripped 0 bases from V and 6 bases from J, with 15 bases between.

A few counts support this clonotype. The rearrangement links TRBV9 to TRBJ2-1; D is possibly TRBD2 (5 bases). V lost 3 bases and J lost 0, with 13 bases in between. The CDR3 runs 16 residues. Germline CDR1 and CDR2: SGDLS and YYNGEE. In DNA form, the CDR3 reads TGTGCCAGCAGCGCGGGGTCGGTACTCTCCTACAATGAGCAGTTCTTC. Encoded protein: CASSAGSVLSYNEQFF.

The V call is TRBV5-1, the J call TRBJ2-3, with TRBD1 matching over 8 bases. The CDR3 spans 16 residues. Germline lookup yields CDR1 SGHRS and CDR2 YFSETQ. V dropped 7 bases and J dropped 0; count of bases not matched to a gene: 10. The CDR3 region is CASGSRTGMSTDTQYF. The CDR3 DNA sequence: TGCGCCAGCGGATCCCGGACAGGGATGAGCACAGATACGCAGTATTTT.

The V call is TRBV5-1, the J call TRBJ2-5, with D possibly matching TRBD2 (6 bases). The V gene's germline CDR1 is SGHRS and CDR2 YFSETQ. V lost 4 bases and J lost 0, with 16 bases in between. The CDR3 is 16 amino acids. CDR3 residues: CASSRRDFLYQETQYF. The CDR3 bases are TGCGCCAGCAGCCGGAGGGACTTCCTGTACCAAGAGACCCAGTACTTC.

V usage is TRBV20-1 and J usage is TRBJ2-7, with 10 positions matching TRBD2. The junction had 16 bases not matched to a gene; V was cut back by 6 bases and J by 11 bases. Germline V lookup: CDR1 DFQATT, CDR2 SNEGSKA (reference sequence). This CDR3 has 14 residues. This chain's CDR3 is CSAPGGASGSRKYF. In DNA, the CDR3 is TGCAGTGCCCCCGGAGGAGCTAGCGGGAGTAGAAAGTACTTC.

V gene TRBV20-1 combines with J gene TRBJ2-7; a weak D match, TRBD2 (6 bases). Trimming pared 6 bases from V and 9 bases from J, leaving 24 bases between. The length of the CDR3 is 14 residues. Germline CDR1 is DFQATT and CDR2 is SNEGSKA (reference sequence). CDR3 in DNA: TGCAGTGCGGATGCGGGACCCAATCTATGGGGGCAGTACTTC. Its protein product is CSADAGPNLWGQYF.